The entry below describes one TCR beta chain. The record originates from a study of blood T cell repertoires in COVID-19. Study background: Samples of COVID-19 (acute and convalescent) were obtained from the United States, Italy and Spain. Sample material is recorded as cDNA or gDNA derived from T cells, B-cell-depleted T cells, or PBMCs.

In the original analysis: Reference gene primer amplification in the assay estimated nucleated cell counts. Only in-frame clones appear in the TCRdb table, and some are missing; sequencing was by immunoSEQ multiplex PCR. V and J calls plus clone size are reproduced from that table; the DNA served to infer D and trimming. The table records around 100,000 clones, approximately 86% of them present only once. J gave up 7 bases and V 10 bases, and 8 bases lay outside the gene matches. This CDR3 region has 12 residues. Germline lookup yields CDR1 MNHEY and CDR2 SVGAGI. The TCR comes from a middle-aged man with acute or convalescent COVID-19. J is TRBJ2-7 and V is TRBV6-5; 9 bases match TRBD1. The sample consisted of peripheral blood. In nucleotides, the CDR3 is TGTGCCACACAGGGGGCGATGGGGGAGCAGTACTTC. Its translation is CATQGAMGEQYF.